This T cell receptor (beta chain) was retrieved from a study of cytomegalovirus exposure and HLA in healthy donors. Both 60 Vbeta primers and 13 Jbeta primers went into the PCR. The protocol was immunoSEQ multiplex PCR, while the TCRdb copy is restricted to in-frame clones and leaves out a portion. This sample yields roughly 200,000 clones, of which less than 90% are seen a single time; less than 0.4% belongs to the top ten. There are 15 residues in the CDR3. V shed 2 bases and J 5 bases; nucleotides not matched to a gene: 8. Germline V CDR1 and CDR2: MNHEY, SVGAGI. The sequencing input was PBMCs. The sequence was collected from a young woman in good health and CMV-seronegative. The rearrangement links TRBV6-5 to TRBJ2-7, with TRBD1 matching over 8 bases. CDR3 sequence reads: CASSYRQGARHEQYF. CDR3 bases: TGTGCCAGCAGTTACCGGCAGGGGGCTAGGCACGAGCAGTACTTC.